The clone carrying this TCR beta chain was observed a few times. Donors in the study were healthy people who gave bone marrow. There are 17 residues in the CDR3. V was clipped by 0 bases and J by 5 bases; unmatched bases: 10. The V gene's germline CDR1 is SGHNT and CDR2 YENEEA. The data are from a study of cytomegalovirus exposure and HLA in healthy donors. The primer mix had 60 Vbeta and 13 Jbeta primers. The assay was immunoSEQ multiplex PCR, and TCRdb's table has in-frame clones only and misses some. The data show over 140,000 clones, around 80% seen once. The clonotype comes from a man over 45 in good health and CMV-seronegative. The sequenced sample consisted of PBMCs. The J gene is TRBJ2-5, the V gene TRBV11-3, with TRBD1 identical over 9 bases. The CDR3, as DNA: TGTGCCAGCAGCTTAGAAAGTCCGGGACAGGGTGGCGAGACCCAGTACTTC. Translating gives CASSLESPGQGGETQYF.